The TCR beta chain described here comes from a study of CD8 T cells in ankylosing spondylitis. The study's findings and limits: Apparently characteristic of ankylosing spondylitis blood was a TCR beta motif (eight highly homologous variants).

In this sample, this clonotype turned up many times. Its antigen is unknown. Via MiXCR, TCRdb re-called the 5' RACE reads, giving one row per CDR3 protein. Here the sample spans 200,000 or so distinct CDR3 sequences, over 15% being singletons. Sequencing used blood, either unsorted or a sorted T cell fraction (not recorded which). This clonotype originated in a male donor aged 10 to 35 with ankylosing spondylitis or in good health (not recorded which).

The CDR3: CASSPPWDTYNEQFF. In DNA, the CDR3 is TGTGCCAGCTCACCGCCCTGGGACACATACAATGAGCAGTTCTTC. The gene calls are TRBV18 and TRBJ2-1; possibly TRBD1 for D (6 bases). This CDR3 comprises 15 residues. Per the germline V gene, CDR1 is KGHSH and CDR2 is LQKENI. V dropped 3 bases and J dropped 4 bases, with 13 bases sitting between them.